This entry lists 27 T cell receptor beta chains sequenced from one sample in a study of CD8+CD57+ T cells in acquired aplastic anemia. Genomic DNA, the template, was used for profiling of the TCR beta VDJ and CDR3. MiXCR, run by TCRdb on the reads, gives a single entry per CDR3 protein. In the table there are some 290,000 distinct CDR3 sequences, 55% to 65% of which are singletons. Sequencing was carried out using sorted CD4+, CD8+, or CD8+CD57+ T cells (not recorded which) from PBMCs. Receptors were obtained from a human donor with severe aplastic anemia or a healthy control (not recorded which).

This chain uses TRBV20-1 with TRBJ2-2; maybe TRBD2 (6 bases). The CDR3 spans 11 residues. Germline V gene sequence: CDR1 DFQATT, CDR2 SNEGSKA (reference sequence). V dropped 5 bases and J dropped 8 bases, with 9 bases sitting between them. The CDR3 DNA reads TGCAGTGCTTTCCTAGCGGGGGAGCTGTTTTTT. Amino acids: CSAFLAGELFF.

In nucleotides, the CDR3 is TGTGCCACCAGTGACGCAGGATCGGGGTACAATGAGCAGTTCTTC. It translates to CATSDAGSGYNEQFF. The chain is built from TRBV24-1 and TRBJ2-1, with a possible D match to TRBD2 (5 bases). From germline, CDR1 is KGHDR and CDR2 SFDVKD. V lost 4 bases and J 4 bases, leaving 13 bases between the germline ends. The CDR3 length is 15 residues.

The chain links TRBV7-6 to TRBJ2-2, with TRBD1 as a possible D gene (5 bases). The V and J ends lost 5 bases and 0 bases respectively, with 10 bases between them. The CDR3 totals 15 residues. In germline, CDR1 is SGHVS, CDR2 FNYEAQ. The DNA for the CDR3 is TGTGCCAGCAGCACCACGACAGCGAACACCGGGGAGCTGTTTTTT. Translated: CASSTTTANTGELFF.

The V and J genes are TRBV14 and TRBJ1-1, with unresolved D. Germline CDR1 and CDR2: SGHDN and FVKESK. The CDR3 covers 14 residues. Deletions cut 6 bases from V and 1 base from J, with 12 bases between. This CDR3 is CASSVTAGNTEAFF. In DNA form, the CDR3 reads TGTGCCAGCAGTGTCACCGCTGGGAACACTGAAGCTTTCTTT.

V and J are TRBV7-2 and TRBJ2-3, with TRBD2 matching 11 bases. The V segment lost 5 bases and the J segment 11 bases; nucleotides outside the gene matches: 6. The CDR3 spans 13 residues. Germline V gene lookup returns CDR1 SGHTA and CDR2 FQGNSA. CDR3 region: CASSRQTSGRQYF. In DNA, the CDR3 is TGTGCCAGCAGCCGGCAAACTAGCGGGAGGCAGTATTTT. Using reference TRBV7-2 and TRBJ2-3 for the parts outside the CDR3, the full variable domain is GAGVSQSPSNKVTEKGKDVELRCDPISGHTALYWYRQSLGQGLEFLIYFQGNSAPDKSGLPSDRFSAERTGGSVSTLTIQRTQQEDSAVYLCASSRQTSGRQYFGPGTRLTVL.

This clonotype has ten or more counts. The CDR3 DNA reads as TGTGCCAGCAGCCCGAGACAGGGGTTCGCTGGAAACACCATATATTTT. Encoded protein: CASSPRQGFAGNTIYF. This rearrangement joins TRBV7-8 to TRBJ1-3, with 8 bases lining up with TRBD1. The trim removed 5 bases at V and 2 bases at J, leaving 8 bases unmatched. The germline CDR1 and CDR2 sequences are SGHVS and FQNEAQ. The CDR3 spans 16 residues. Full variable domain (rest looked up from reference TRBV7-8 and TRBJ1-3): GAGVSQSPRYKVAKRGQDVALRCDPISGHVSLFWYQQALGQGPEFLTYFQNEAQLDKSGLPSDRFFAERPEGSVSTLKIQRTQQEDSAVYLCASSPRQGFAGNTIYFGEGSWLTVV.

The J gene is TRBJ2-3, the V gene TRBV24-1, with a weak D call TRBD1 (6 bases). The ends were cut back, 3 bases at V and 6 bases at J, with 18 bases in the middle. CDR3 length equals 16 residues. Germline CDR1 is KGHDR and CDR2 is SFDVKD. CDR3 sequence: CATSDGLGALRDTQYF. The CDR3 nucleotides are TGTGCCACCAGTGATGGTCTGGGGGCGCTCAGGGATACGCAGTATTTT.

The V gene is TRBV7-9, the J gene TRBJ1-2; D is uncertain. CDR1 and CDR2 from the germline V gene are SEHNR and FQNEAQ (reference sequence). The CDR3 runs 12 residues. V lost 1 base and J lost 5, with 5 bases in between. The CDR3 sequence: CASSLVGYGYTF. CDR3 in DNA: TGTGCCAGCAGCTTAGTCGGGTATGGCTACACCTTC.

This clonotype was counted ten times or more. The rearrangement joins TRBV19 to TRBJ2-2, with a possible D match to TRBD2 (6 bases). Deletions cut 7 bases from V and 3 bases from J, with 21 bases between. This CDR3 region has 17 residues. CDR1 LNHDA and CDR2 SQIVND come from the germline V gene (reference sequence). The CDR3 reads CASNPTRRSEDTGELFF. The CDR3 DNA reads TGTGCCAGTAACCCGACTAGAAGGTCGGAGGACACCGGGGAGCTGTTTTTT.

The chain recombines TRBV24-1 with TRBJ1-5; D gene ambiguous. CDR1 and CDR2 from the germline V gene are KGHDR and SFDVKD. This CDR3 spans 13 amino acids. V was cut by 6 bases and J by 4 bases, with 9 bases left in between. The CDR3 region is CATSLKANQPQHF. The CDR3 coding sequence is TGTGCCACCAGTTTAAAGGCTAATCAGCCCCAGCATTTT.

In its sample, this clonotype was seen many times. This chain links TRBV7-9 with TRBJ1-5; 8 positions match TRBD1. Germline V gene lookup returns CDR1 SEHNR and CDR2 FQNEAQ (reference sequence). The CDR3 is made up of 16 amino acids. Trimming cost V 0 bases and J 4 bases; bases outside gene matches: 5. This CDR3 is CASSLALQGANQPQHF. The DNA for the CDR3 is TGTGCCAGCAGCTTAGCGCTTCAGGGGGCGAATCAGCCCCAGCATTTT.

The V call is TRBV19, the J call TRBJ1-2, with 11 bases lining up with TRBD1. V lost 6 bases, J lost 6 bases, and 6 bases stayed unmatched. The germline CDR1 and CDR2 sequences are LNHDA and SQIVND (reference sequence). The CDR3 totals 14 residues. CDR3 loop: CASSNGQGANGYTF. The CDR3 DNA sequence: TGTGCCAGTAGCAACGGACAGGGGGCGAATGGCTACACCTTC.

J is TRBJ1-3 and V is TRBV5-1, with 10 bases matching TRBD1. Trimming took 4 bases from V and 4 from J; bases not matched to a gene: 5. CDR3 size: 15 residues. CDR1 and CDR2 from the germline V gene are SGHRS and YFSETQ. DNA of the CDR3: TGCGCCAGCAGCCTGCGACAGGGGGCAGGAAACACCATATATTTT. It encodes CASSLRQGAGNTIYF.

Note on this clonotype: One junction end does not reproduce the germline sequence, and a read error may be involved. The chain uses TRBV7-7 and TRBJ2-3; D is uncertain. Germline V gene data show CDR1 as SSHAT and CDR2 as FNYEAQ (reference sequence). The CDR3 has 13 amino acids. The CDR3 sequence is CASSLGVTSSQYF. CDR3 in DNA: TGTGCTAGCAGCCTTGGGGTTACTTCTTCGCAGTATTTT.

This chain connects TRBV2 to TRBJ1-6; D is unresolved. Trimming took 5 bases from V and 7 from J, leaving 6 bases between them. This CDR3 region has 12 residues. Germline CDR1 and CDR2: SNHLY and FYNNEI. The chain's CDR3 is CASSLSNSPLHF. The DNA for the CDR3 is TGTGCCAGCAGTCTTTCCAATTCACCCCTCCACTTT. Complete variable domain (other parts from reference TRBV2 and TRBJ1-6): EPEVTQTPSHQVTQMGQEVILRCVPISNHLYFYWYRQILGQKVEFLVSFYNNEISEKSEIFDDQFSVERPDGSNFTLKIRSTKLEDSAMYFCASSLSNSPLHFGNGTRLTVT.

The chain has TRBV2 and TRBJ1-2, with a weak D call TRBD1 (5 bases). Germline assignment: CDR1 SNHLY and CDR2 FYNNEI. The V end lost 7 bases, the J end lost 4 bases, and 16 bases lay between the germline ends. The CDR3 runs 14 residues. The CDR3 nucleotides read TGTGCCAGCAAGCAGGACTGGGGCACCTATGGCTACACCTTC. Translation gives CASKQDWGTYGYTF.

The CDR3 coding sequence is TGTGCCACGGGACAGGGGGGCAATCAGCCCCAGCATTTT. Translated, it gives CATGQGGNQPQHF. The chain recombines TRBV24-1 with TRBJ1-5; TRBD1 matches at 11 bases. The CDR3 runs to 13 residues. Per germline, CDR1 KGHDR and CDR2 SFDVKD. V gave up 10 bases and J gave up 2 bases; unmatched junction bases: 0.

The CDR3, as DNA: TGTGCCATCAGTGACGGTAAATACGAGCAGTACTTC. It encodes CAISDGKYEQYF. The chain is built from TRBV10-3 and TRBJ2-7; D gene ambiguous. The V end lost 3 bases, the J end lost 4 bases, and 7 bases lay between the germline ends. The CDR3 loop spans 12 amino acids. The germline gives CDR1 ENHRY, CDR2 SYGVKD.

V and J are TRBV29-1 and TRBJ2-5; weak D call: TRBD2 (5 bases). This CDR3 has 11 residues. The germline V gene encodes CDR1 SQVTM and CDR2 ANQGSEA. V lost 6 bases and J lost 7, with 12 bases in between. Here the CDR3 DNA reads TGCAGCGTGGGAGCAAGCGGGACCCAGTACTTC. It encodes CSVGASGTQYF.

The J gene is TRBJ1-5, the V gene TRBV7-2; D gene unclear. The CDR3 length is 13 residues. Germline V gives CDR1 SGHTA, CDR2 FQGNSA. Trimming took off 3 bases at V and 2 bases at J, with 5 bases between the two ends. The chain's CDR3 is CASSFGRNQPQHF. The CDR3 DNA is TGTGCCAGCAGCTTCGGTCGCAATCAGCCCCAGCATTTT.

Many counts were recorded for this clonotype. The CDR3: CASSQAETGGGRAFF. CDR3 coding DNA: TGCGCCAGCAGCCAAGCCGAGACAGGGGGGGGACGAGCTTTCTTT. The gene calls are TRBV4-1 and TRBJ1-1; 9 bases are shared with TRBD1. CDR1 and CDR2 from the germline V gene are MGHRA and YSYEKL. The V gene end was trimmed by 1 base and the J gene end by 10 bases; junction bases not matched to a gene: 10. The CDR3 has 15 amino acids.

This clonotype was recorded at least ten times. The chain has TRBV18 and TRBJ2-7; D possibly corresponds to TRBD1 (5 bases). CDR3 size: 13 residues. V lost 3 bases, J lost 6 bases, and 12 bases lay in between. Germline V gene sequence: CDR1 KGHSH, CDR2 LQKENI. CDR3 amino acids: CASSPVSGSEQYF. The DNA of the CDR3 is TGTGCCAGCTCACCGGTCTCAGGGTCCGAGCAGTACTTC.

This chain uses TRBV20-1 with TRBJ1-5, with 9 bases identical to TRBD1. The germline V gene encodes CDR1 DFQATT and CDR2 SNEGSKA (reference sequence). Losses at the gene ends were 6 bases for V and 5 bases for J; bases not matched to a gene: 8. The CDR3 totals 14 residues. CDR3 DNA: TGCAGTGCCTCAGGACAGGGGAAGGATCAGCCCCAGCATTTT. Amino acid sequence: CSASGQGKDQPQHF.

This sequence joins TRBV10-3 and TRBJ2-3; 7 nucleotides line up with TRBD1. J was trimmed by 11 bases and V by 3 bases; bases with no gene match: 17. There are 16 residues in the CDR3. CDR1 ENHRY and CDR2 SYGVKD come from the germline V gene. The CDR3 reads CAISEAQGSAYNEQYF. The DNA of the CDR3 is TGTGCCATCAGTGAAGCACAGGGGTCAGCCTACAATGAGCAGTATTTT.

The chain recombines TRBV4-1 with TRBJ2-5, with a tentative D call TRBD2 (5 bases). CDR1 and CDR2 (germline): MGHRA, YSYEKL. The germline V and J ends were trimmed by 0 bases and 9 bases, with 11 bases remaining between them. The CDR3 is 13 residues long. The CDR3 is CASSQERQEAQYF. Written as DNA, the CDR3 is TGCGCCAGCAGCCAAGAGCGTCAGGAGGCCCAGTACTTC.

This clonotype was seen only once. This chain connects TRBV10-3 to TRBJ2-7; 8 bases line up with TRBD1. The junction had 1 base not matched to a gene; V was cut back by 4 bases and J by 5 bases. This CDR3 has 12 amino acids. In germline, CDR1 is ENHRY, CDR2 SYGVKD. CDR3 residues: CAISVDRDEQYF. CDR3 in DNA: TGTGCCATCAGTGTGGACAGGGACGAGCAGTACTTC.

The count of this clonotype is one. This CDR3 is CASSLWYEQYF. The CDR3 DNA follows: TGTGCCAGCAGCTTGTGGTACGAGCAGTACTTC. V gene TRBV5-8 combines with J gene TRBJ2-7; D ambiguous. V lost 1 base and J 4 bases, leaving 3 bases between the germline ends. This CDR3 is built from 11 residues. Germline assignment: CDR1 SGHTS and CDR2 YDEGEE.